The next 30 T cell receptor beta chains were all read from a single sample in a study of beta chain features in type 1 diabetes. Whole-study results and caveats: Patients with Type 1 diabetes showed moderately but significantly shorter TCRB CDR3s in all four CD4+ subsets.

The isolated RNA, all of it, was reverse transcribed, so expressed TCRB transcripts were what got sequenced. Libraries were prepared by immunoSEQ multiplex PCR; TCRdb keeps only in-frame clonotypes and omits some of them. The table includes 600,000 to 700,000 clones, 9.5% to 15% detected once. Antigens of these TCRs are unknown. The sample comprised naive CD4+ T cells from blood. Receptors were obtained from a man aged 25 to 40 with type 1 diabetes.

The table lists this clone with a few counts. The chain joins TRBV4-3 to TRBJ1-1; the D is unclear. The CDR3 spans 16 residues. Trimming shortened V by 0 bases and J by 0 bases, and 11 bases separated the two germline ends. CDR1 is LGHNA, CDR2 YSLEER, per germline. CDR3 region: CASSQDLREVNTEAFF. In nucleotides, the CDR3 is TGCGCCAGCAGCCAAGATTTGAGGGAAGTGAACACTGAAGCTTTCTTT.

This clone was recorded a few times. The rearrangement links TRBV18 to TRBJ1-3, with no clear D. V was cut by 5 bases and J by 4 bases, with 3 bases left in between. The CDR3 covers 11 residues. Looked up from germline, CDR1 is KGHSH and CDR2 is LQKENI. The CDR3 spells CASSGGNTIYF. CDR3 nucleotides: TGTGCCAGCTCAGGAGGAAACACCATATATTTT.

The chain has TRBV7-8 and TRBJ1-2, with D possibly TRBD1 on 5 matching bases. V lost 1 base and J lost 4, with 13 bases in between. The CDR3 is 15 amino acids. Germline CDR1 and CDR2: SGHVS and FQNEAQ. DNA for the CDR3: TGTGCCAGCAGCTTAGTGGGGCCTCCTGGCTATGGCTACACCTTC. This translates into CASSLVGPPGYGYTF.

The chain's CDR3 is CASSDTGLANSPLHF. Written as DNA, the CDR3 is TGTGCCAGCAGTGACACAGGGCTTGCGAATTCACCCCTCCACTTT. The chain uses TRBV25-1 and TRBJ1-6, with a tentative D call TRBD1 (6 bases). CDR1 MGHDK and CDR2 SYGVNS come from the germline V gene. The CDR3 has 15 amino acids. With 3 bases removed from V and 7 bases from J, the gap between germline ends came to 13 bases.

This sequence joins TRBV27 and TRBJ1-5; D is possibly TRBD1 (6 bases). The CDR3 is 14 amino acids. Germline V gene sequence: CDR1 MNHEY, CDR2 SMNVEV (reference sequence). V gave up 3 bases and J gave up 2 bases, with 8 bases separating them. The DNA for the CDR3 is TGTGCCAGCAGTTTTGCAGGGGGCAATCAGCCCCAGCATTTT. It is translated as CASSFAGGNQPQHF.

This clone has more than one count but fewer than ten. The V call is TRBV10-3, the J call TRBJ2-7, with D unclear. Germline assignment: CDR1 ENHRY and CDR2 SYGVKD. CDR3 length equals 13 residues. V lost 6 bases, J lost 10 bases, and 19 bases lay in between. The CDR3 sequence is CAISKPLDPSQYF. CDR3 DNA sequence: TGTGCCATCAGCAAACCCCTTGACCCCTCACAGTACTTC.

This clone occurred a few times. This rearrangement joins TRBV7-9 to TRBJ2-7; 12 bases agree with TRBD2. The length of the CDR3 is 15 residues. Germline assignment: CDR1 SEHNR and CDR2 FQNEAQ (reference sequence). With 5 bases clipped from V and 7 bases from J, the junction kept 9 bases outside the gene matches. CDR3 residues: CASSPRSSGGAEQYF. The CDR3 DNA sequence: TGTGCCAGCAGCCCCCGGTCTAGCGGGGGGGCGGAGCAGTACTTC.

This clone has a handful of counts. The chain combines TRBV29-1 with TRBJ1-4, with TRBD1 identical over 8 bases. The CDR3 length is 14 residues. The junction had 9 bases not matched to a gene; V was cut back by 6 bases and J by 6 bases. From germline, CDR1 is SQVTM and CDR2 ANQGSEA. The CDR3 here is CSVRRGLLYEKLFF. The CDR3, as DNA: TGCAGCGTACGCAGGGGGCTATTATATGAAAAACTGTTTTTT. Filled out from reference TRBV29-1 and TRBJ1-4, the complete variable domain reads SAVISQKPSRDICQRGTSLTIQCQVDSQVTMMFWYRQQPGQSLTLIATANQGSEATYESGFVIDKFPISRPNLTFSTLTVSNMSPEDSSIYLCSVRRGLLYEKLFFGSGTQLSVL.

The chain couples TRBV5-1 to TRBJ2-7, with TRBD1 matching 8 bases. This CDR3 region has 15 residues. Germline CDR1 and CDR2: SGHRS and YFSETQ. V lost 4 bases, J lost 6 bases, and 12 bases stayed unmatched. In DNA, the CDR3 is TGCGCCAGCAGCATGAGCTCCGGGACAGGCTCCGAGCAGTACTTC. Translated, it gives CASSMSSGTGSEQYF.

The CDR3 sequence is CSVAPRTGAETQYF. The CDR3 DNA follows: TGCAGCGTAGCCCCCAGGACTGGGGCAGAGACCCAGTACTTC. The gene calls are TRBV29-1 and TRBJ2-5; D tentatively reads TRBD1 or TRBD2 (5 bases each). This CDR3 has 14 amino acids. Germline CDR1 is SQVTM and CDR2 is ANQGSEA. Trimming pared 6 bases from V and 4 bases from J, leaving 18 bases between.

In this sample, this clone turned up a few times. DNA for the CDR3: TGTGCCAGCAGGCCGGGGAGTAACTATGGCTACACCTTC. Residues: CASRPGSNYGYTF. This chain joins TRBV2 and TRBJ1-2; no firm D call. V shed 6 bases and J shed 1 base, with 9 bases lying between them. The CDR3 sequence is 13 residues long. CDR1 SNHLY and CDR2 FYNNEI come from the germline V gene.

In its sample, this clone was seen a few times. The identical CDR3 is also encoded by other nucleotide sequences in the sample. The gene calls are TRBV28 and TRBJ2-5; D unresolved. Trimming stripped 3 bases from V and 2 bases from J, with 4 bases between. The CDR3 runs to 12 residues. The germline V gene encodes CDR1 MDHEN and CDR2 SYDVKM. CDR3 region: CASSLSQETQYF. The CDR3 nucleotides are TGTGCCAGCAGTTTGTCACAAGAGACCCAGTACTTC.

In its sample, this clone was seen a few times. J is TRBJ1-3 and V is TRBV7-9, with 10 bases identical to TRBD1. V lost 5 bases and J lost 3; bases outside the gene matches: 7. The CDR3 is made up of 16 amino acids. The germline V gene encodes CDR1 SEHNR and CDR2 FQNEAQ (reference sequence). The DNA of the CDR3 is TGTGCCAGCAGCCCGGGACAGGGGAATGGTGGAAACACCATATATTTT. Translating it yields CASSPGQGNGGNTIYF.

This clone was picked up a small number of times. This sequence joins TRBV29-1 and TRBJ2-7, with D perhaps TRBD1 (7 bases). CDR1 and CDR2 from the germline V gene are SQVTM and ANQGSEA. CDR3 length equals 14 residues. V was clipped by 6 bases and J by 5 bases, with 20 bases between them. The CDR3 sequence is CSVRQGGQYDEQYF. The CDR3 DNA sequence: TGCAGCGTGCGACAGGGAGGTCAGTACGACGAGCAGTACTTC.

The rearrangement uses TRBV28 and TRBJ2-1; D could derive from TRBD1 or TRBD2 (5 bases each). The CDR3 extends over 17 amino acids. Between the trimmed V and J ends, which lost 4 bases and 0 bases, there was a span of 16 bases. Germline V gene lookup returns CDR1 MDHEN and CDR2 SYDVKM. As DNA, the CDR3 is TGTGCCAGCAGTTCTAGCCCCGACAGATCCTCCTACAATGAGCAGTTCTTC. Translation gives CASSSSPDRSSYNEQFF.

The CDR3 nucleotides read TGTGCCAGCTCACCACCGGCGGAGTACCAAGAGACCCAGTACTTC. As protein: CASSPPAEYQETQYF. This chain links TRBV18 with TRBJ2-5, with D unclear. Trimming pared 0 bases from V and 0 bases from J, leaving 8 bases between. Germline V CDR1 and CDR2: KGHSH, LQKENI. This CDR3 contains 15 residues.

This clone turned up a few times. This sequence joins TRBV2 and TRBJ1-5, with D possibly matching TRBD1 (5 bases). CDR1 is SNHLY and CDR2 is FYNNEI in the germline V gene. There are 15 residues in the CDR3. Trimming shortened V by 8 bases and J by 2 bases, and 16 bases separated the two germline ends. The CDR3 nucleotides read TGTGCCAGCGGTACCGATCCGGGGGGCAATCAGCCCCAGCATTTT. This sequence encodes CASGTDPGGNQPQHF.

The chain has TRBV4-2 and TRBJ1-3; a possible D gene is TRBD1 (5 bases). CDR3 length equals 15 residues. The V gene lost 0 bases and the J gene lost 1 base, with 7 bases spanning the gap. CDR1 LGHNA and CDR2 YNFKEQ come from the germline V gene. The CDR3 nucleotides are TGTGCCAGCAGCCAAGAACAGGCATCTGGAAACACCATATATTTT. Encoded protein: CASSQEQASGNTIYF.

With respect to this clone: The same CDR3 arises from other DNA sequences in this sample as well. The CDR3 DNA reads as TGTGCCAGCAGCACGCGGACAGGGGGCAACACCGGGGAGCTGTTTTTT. Its translation: CASSTRTGGNTGELFF. This chain connects TRBV7-2 to TRBJ2-2, with 11 bases that match TRBD1. The trim removed 5 bases at V and 2 bases at J, leaving 4 bases unmatched. Germline V lookup: CDR1 SGHTA, CDR2 FQGNSA. The CDR3 runs 16 residues. The variable domain in full, with the rest retrieved from reference TRBV7-2 and TRBJ2-2, is GAGVSQSPSNKVTEKGKDVELRCDPISGHTALYWYRQSLGQGLEFLIYFQGNSAPDKSGLPSDRFSAERTGGSVSTLTIQRTQQEDSAVYLCASSTRTGGNTGELFFGEGSRLTVL.

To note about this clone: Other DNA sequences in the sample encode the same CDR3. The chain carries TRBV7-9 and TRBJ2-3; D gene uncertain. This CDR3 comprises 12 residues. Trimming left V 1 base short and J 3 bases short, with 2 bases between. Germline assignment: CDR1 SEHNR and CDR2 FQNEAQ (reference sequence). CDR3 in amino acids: CASSLGTDTQYF. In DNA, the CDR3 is TGTGCCAGCAGCTTAGGTACAGATACGCAGTATTTT. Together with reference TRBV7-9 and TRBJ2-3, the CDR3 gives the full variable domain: DTGVSQNPRHKITKRGQNVTFRCDPISEHNRLYWYRQTLGQGPEFLTYFQNEAQLEKSRLLSDRFSAERPKGSFSTLEIQRTEQGDSAMYLCASSLGTDTQYFGPGTRLTVL.

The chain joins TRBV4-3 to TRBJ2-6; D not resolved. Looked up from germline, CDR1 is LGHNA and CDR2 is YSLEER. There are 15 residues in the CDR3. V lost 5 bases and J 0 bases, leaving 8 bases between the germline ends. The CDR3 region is CASSLGISGANVLTF. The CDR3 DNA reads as TGCGCCAGCAGCTTAGGGATCTCTGGGGCCAACGTCCTGACTTTC.

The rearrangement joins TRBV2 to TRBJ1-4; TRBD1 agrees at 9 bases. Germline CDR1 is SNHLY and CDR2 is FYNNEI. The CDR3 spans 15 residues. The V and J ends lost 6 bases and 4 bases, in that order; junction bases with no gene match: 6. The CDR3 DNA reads TGTGCCAGCAGCGTACAGGGGGCTGGTAATGAAAAACTGTTTTTT. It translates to CASSVQGAGNEKLFF.

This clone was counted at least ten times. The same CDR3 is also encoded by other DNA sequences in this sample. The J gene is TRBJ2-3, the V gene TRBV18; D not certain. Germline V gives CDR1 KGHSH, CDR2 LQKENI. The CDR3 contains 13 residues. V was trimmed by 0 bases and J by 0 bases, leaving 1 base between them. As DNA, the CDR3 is TGTGCCAGCTCACCACCGAGCACAGATACGCAGTATTTT. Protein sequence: CASSPPSTDTQYF.

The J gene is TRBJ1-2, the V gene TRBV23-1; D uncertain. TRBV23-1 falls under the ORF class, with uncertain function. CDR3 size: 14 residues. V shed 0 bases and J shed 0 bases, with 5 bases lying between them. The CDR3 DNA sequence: TGCGCCAGCAGTCAATCGCCCCCTAACTATGGCTACACCTTC. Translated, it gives CASSQSPPNYGYTF.

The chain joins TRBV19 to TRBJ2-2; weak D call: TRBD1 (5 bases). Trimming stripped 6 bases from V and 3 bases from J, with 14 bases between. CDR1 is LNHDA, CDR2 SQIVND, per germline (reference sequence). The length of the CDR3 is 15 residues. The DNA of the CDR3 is TGTGCCAGTAGAGGAAGGGGCGCGGACACCGGGGAGCTGTTTTTT. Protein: CASRGRGADTGELFF.

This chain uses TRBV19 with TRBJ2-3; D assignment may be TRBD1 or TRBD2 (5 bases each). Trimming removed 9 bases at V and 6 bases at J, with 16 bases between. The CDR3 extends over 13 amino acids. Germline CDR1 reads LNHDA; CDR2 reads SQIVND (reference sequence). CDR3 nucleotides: TGTGCCAGCCGGGACCTATCTAATGATACGCAGTATTTT. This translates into CASRDLSNDTQYF.

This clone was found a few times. The DNA for the CDR3 is TGTGCCTGGAGTACCGGACTAGCGGGGGTGGAGACCCAGTACTTC. Residues: CAWSTGLAGVETQYF. The chain recombines TRBV30 with TRBJ2-5, with 13 bases aligning to TRBD2. The CDR3 covers 15 residues. V was clipped by 2 bases and J by 5 bases; unmatched bases: 5. The V gene's germline CDR1 is GTSNPN and CDR2 SVGIG (reference sequence).

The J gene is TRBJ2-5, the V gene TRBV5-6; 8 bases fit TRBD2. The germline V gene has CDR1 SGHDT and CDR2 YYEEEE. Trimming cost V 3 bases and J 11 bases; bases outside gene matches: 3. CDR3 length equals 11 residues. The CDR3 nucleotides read TGTGCCAGCAGCTACGGGACTAGTCAGTACTTC. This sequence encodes CASSYGTSQYF.

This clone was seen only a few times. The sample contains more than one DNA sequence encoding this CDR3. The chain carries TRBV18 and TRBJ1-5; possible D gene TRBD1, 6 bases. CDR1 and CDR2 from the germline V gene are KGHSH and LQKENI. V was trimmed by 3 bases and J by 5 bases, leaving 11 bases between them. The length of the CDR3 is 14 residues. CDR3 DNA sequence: TGTGCCAGCTCACCGGGGGGCCTGGATCAGCCCCAGCATTTT. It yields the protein CASSPGGLDQPQHF.

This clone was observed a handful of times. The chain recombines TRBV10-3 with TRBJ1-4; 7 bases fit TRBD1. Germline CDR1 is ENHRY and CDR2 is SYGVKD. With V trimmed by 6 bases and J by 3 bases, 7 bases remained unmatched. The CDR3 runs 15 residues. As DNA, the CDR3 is TGTGCCATCAGGGGGGACAGTGGCGCTAATGAAAAACTGTTTTTT. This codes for CAIRGDSGANEKLFF.